What follows describes a single T cell receptor (beta chain). Its antigen is unknown. This specimen comes from a study of OX40 agonist ivuxolimab in advanced cancers. Overall study: Patient treatment consisted of intravenous ivuxolimab administration every 2 weeks at 0.01 to 10 mg/kg. Aged about 20 to 80 with a mean of 60 years, they were approximately 80% male.

CDR3 length: 16 residues. Germline values: CDR1 SGHNT, CDR2 YYREEE (reference sequence). Trimming removed 0 bases at V and 1 base at J, with 13 bases between. The study's findings and limits: On average, CD8+ T cells had more expanded clones than CD4+.

TCRdb keeps only in-frame clones here, not all; method: immunoSEQ multiplex PCR. In the table there are some 82,000 clones, around 90% of which are singletons. Peripheral blood came from all dose cohorts at three timepoints. The sequenced sample was CD4+ or CD8+ T cells sorted from blood, obtained in a trial of the OX40 agonist ivuxolimab. The clonotype was recovered from an adult with an advanced solid tumor such as melanoma, head and neck, liver or kidney cancer. The chain uses TRBV5-4 and TRBJ2-5; D remains ambiguous. The CDR3 is CASSLAVSPSQETQYF. CDR3 nucleotides: TGTGCCAGCAGCTTGGCCGTATCCCCCTCCCAAGAGACCCAGTACTTC.